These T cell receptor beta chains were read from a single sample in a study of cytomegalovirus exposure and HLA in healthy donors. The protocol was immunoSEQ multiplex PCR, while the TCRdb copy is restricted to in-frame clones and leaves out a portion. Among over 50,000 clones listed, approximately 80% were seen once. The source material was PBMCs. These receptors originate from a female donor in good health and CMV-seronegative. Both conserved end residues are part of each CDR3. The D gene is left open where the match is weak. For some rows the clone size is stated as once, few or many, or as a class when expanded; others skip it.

cdr3_nt: TGTGCCAGCAGCGTAGGGGACAGGGGAGCCAAAAACATTCAGTACTTC
cdr3_aa: CASSVGDRGAKNIQYF
v_call: TRBV9
d_call: TRBD1
j_call: TRBJ2-4
clone_size: -

cdr3_nt: TGTGCCAGCAGCTTAGACCTGGACAGTACGCCGGGGGGCTACACCTTC
cdr3_aa: CASSLDLDSTPGGYTF
v_call: TRBV6-6
d_call: -
j_call: TRBJ1-2
clone_size: few

cdr3_nt: TGTGCCTGGAGTGTAGGATTGGGACAGGCTAACTATAATTCACCCCTCCACTTT
cdr3_aa: CAWSVGLGQANYNSPLHF
v_call: TRBV30
d_call: TRBD1
j_call: TRBJ1-6
clone_size: -

cdr3_nt: TGTGCCAGCAGCCAGCTCGGGTCGAACACCGGGGAGCTGTTTTTT
cdr3_aa: CASSQLGSNTGELFF
v_call: TRBV4-2
d_call: -
j_call: TRBJ2-2
clone_size: -

cdr3_nt: TGTGCCAGCAGCTACCAAACAGGGGGCTCCTACGAGCAGTACTTC
cdr3_aa: CASSYQTGGSYEQYF
v_call: TRBV5-5
d_call: TRBD1
j_call: TRBJ2-7
clone_size: -

cdr3_nt: TGTGCCAGCAGCTCAAAGGGTGCGGGAGGTACTTCCTCATCCTACAATGAGCAGTTCTTC
cdr3_aa: CASSSKGAGGTSSSYNEQFF
v_call: TRBV7-3
d_call: TRBD2
j_call: TRBJ2-1
clone_size: few

cdr3_nt: TGTGCCAGCAGCTTAGGAGGGCGCCAGATCCAATTTAATGGCTACACCTTC
cdr3_aa: CASSLGGRQIQFNGYTF
v_call: TRBV7-2
d_call: -
j_call: TRBJ1-2
clone_size: -

cdr3_nt: TGTGCCAGCAGCTTGGGGCGGTACACAGATACGCAGTATTTT
cdr3_aa: CASSLGRYTDTQYF
v_call: TRBV7-2
d_call: -
j_call: TRBJ2-3
clone_size: -

cdr3_nt: TGTGCCAGTAGTGCGGGGGGCTCCGAGCAGTACTTC
cdr3_aa: CASSAGGSEQYF
v_call: TRBV19
d_call: TRBD2
j_call: TRBJ2-7
clone_size: -

cdr3_nt: TGCGCCAGCAGCCAAGATCCCCGGGACAGGGCCCTTGGGGCCAACGTCCTGACTTTC
cdr3_aa: CASSQDPRDRALGANVLTF
v_call: TRBV4-3
d_call: TRBD1
j_call: TRBJ2-6
clone_size: -

cdr3_nt: TGTGCCAGCAGCGCGGGACTAGCCGGTTGGGATGAGCAGTTCTTC
cdr3_aa: CASSAGLAGWDEQFF
v_call: TRBV14
d_call: TRBD2
j_call: TRBJ2-1
clone_size: -

cdr3_nt: TGCAGCGTTGAACTGGGGAGTAAGGGCGACTACACTGAAGCTTTCTTT
cdr3_aa: CSVELGSKGDYTEAFF
v_call: TRBV29-1
d_call: -
j_call: TRBJ1-1
clone_size: -

cdr3_nt: TGTGCCAGCAGTGAAGAGGACAGGGGGGAGTACTATGGCTACACCTTC
cdr3_aa: CASSEEDRGEYYGYTF
v_call: TRBV25-1
d_call: TRBD1
j_call: TRBJ1-2
clone_size: few

cdr3_nt: TGCAGCGTTCGAGGCAGGGTCACAGATACGCAGTATTTT
cdr3_aa: CSVRGRVTDTQYF
v_call: TRBV29-1
d_call: -
j_call: TRBJ2-3
clone_size: -

cdr3_nt: TGTGCCAGCAGTGAAGGTTGGGGACAGCAGACGCCCCAGCATTTT
cdr3_aa: CASSEGWGQQTPQHF
v_call: TRBV2
d_call: TRBD1
j_call: TRBJ1-5
clone_size: -

cdr3_nt: TGTGCAAGTCGCTTAAGTCCGGGACGGACAGAGAAATACGAGCAGTACTTC
cdr3_aa: CASRLSPGRTEKYEQYF
v_call: TRBV12-2
d_call: -
j_call: TRBJ2-7
clone_size: -

cdr3_nt: TGTGCCAGCAGCTTGGCAGGGGGAAACTCCTATAATTCACCCCTCCACTTT
cdr3_aa: CASSLAGGNSYNSPLHF
v_call: TRBV7-6
d_call: TRBD1
j_call: TRBJ1-6
clone_size: -

cdr3_nt: TGTGCCAGCAGTGAAGGAGCGGGTAGGTATCAGCCCCAGCATTTT
cdr3_aa: CASSEGAGRYQPQHF
v_call: TRBV6-1
d_call: -
j_call: TRBJ1-5
clone_size: -

cdr3_nt: TGTGCCAGCAGCTTAGGGACACGACCTAACTATGGCTACACCTTC
cdr3_aa: CASSLGTRPNYGYTF
v_call: TRBV11-2
d_call: -
j_call: TRBJ1-2
clone_size: few

cdr3_nt: TGTGCCAGCAGCGAACGGACAGGGCAAGAGACCCAGTACTTC
cdr3_aa: CASSERTGQETQYF
v_call: TRBV7-9
d_call: TRBD1
j_call: TRBJ2-5
clone_size: -

cdr3_nt: TGTGCCAGCAGTTTCCACCCCCTGACTAGCGGTTTCACCGGGGAGCTGTTTTTT
cdr3_aa: CASSFHPLTSGFTGELFF
v_call: TRBV5-4
d_call: TRBD2
j_call: TRBJ2-2
clone_size: -

cdr3_nt: TGTGCCAGCAGTGAAGACCGGGACAGACTATATGGCTACACCTTC
cdr3_aa: CASSEDRDRLYGYTF
v_call: TRBV6-1
d_call: TRBD1
j_call: TRBJ1-2
clone_size: once

cdr3_nt: TGTGCCAGCAGCACCCAGGGGGCCGGTGGAAACACCATATATTTT
cdr3_aa: CASSTQGAGGNTIYF
v_call: TRBV7-9
d_call: TRBD1
j_call: TRBJ1-3
clone_size: -

cdr3_nt: TGCAGCGCTGCCGTTGGACAGGGCGGCTCTGGGGCCAACGTCCTGACTTTC
cdr3_aa: CSAAVGQGGSGANVLTF
v_call: TRBV29-1
d_call: TRBD1
j_call: TRBJ2-6
clone_size: -

cdr3_nt: TGTGCCAGCAGCTTAGGGACGGGGTCCTCTAACTATGGCTACACCTTC
cdr3_aa: CASSLGTGSSNYGYTF
v_call: TRBV7-2
d_call: -
j_call: TRBJ1-2
clone_size: -

cdr3_nt: TGTGCCAGCTCTCAAAGTCAGGGGATAGGAGGCTACACCTTC
cdr3_aa: CASSQSQGIGGYTF
v_call: TRBV18
d_call: -
j_call: TRBJ1-2
clone_size: -

cdr3_nt: TGTGCCAGCAGCCCGTTAGCGGGAGGGGGGACAGATACGCAGTATTTT
cdr3_aa: CASSPLAGGGTDTQYF
v_call: TRBV4-2
d_call: TRBD2
j_call: TRBJ2-3
clone_size: -

cdr3_nt: TGTGCCAGCAGCGTAAGCGGGGGGCTTAATGAGCAGTTCTTC
cdr3_aa: CASSVSGGLNEQFF
v_call: TRBV9
d_call: TRBD2
j_call: TRBJ2-1
clone_size: -

cdr3_nt: TGCGCCAGCAGCTTGGTGGTGACGCCGGAGGGTACGCAGTATTTT
cdr3_aa: CASSLVVTPEGTQYF
v_call: TRBV5-1
d_call: -
j_call: TRBJ2-3
clone_size: -

cdr3_nt: TGTGCCAGCAGCCAAGCTCGACATATGCTCTACAATGAGCAGTTCTTC
cdr3_aa: CASSQARHMLYNEQFF
v_call: TRBV14
d_call: -
j_call: TRBJ2-1
clone_size: -

cdr3_nt: TGCGCCAGCAGTGAGACAGGGACGTATGGCTACACCTTC
cdr3_aa: CASSETGTYGYTF
v_call: TRBV10-2
d_call: -
j_call: TRBJ1-2
clone_size: once

cdr3_nt: TGTGCCAGCAGCCCCCAGGGGGCGACTGAAGCTTTCTTT
cdr3_aa: CASSPQGATEAFF
v_call: TRBV7-3
d_call: TRBD1
j_call: TRBJ1-1
clone_size: -

cdr3_nt: TGTGCCAGCAGCGTCGAGGCTAGCGGGCCTTACACCGGGGAGCTGTTTTTT
cdr3_aa: CASSVEASGPYTGELFF
v_call: TRBV9
d_call: TRBD2
j_call: TRBJ2-2
clone_size: -

cdr3_nt: TGCGCCAGCAGCTTGGCTTCCGTAGTTGGTGAAGCTTTCTTT
cdr3_aa: CASSLASVVGEAFF
v_call: TRBV5-1
d_call: -
j_call: TRBJ1-1
clone_size: -

cdr3_nt: TGTGCCAGCAAAGGGGAAACTAGCCTAAGTTGGAATGAGCAGTTCTTC
cdr3_aa: CASKGETSLSWNEQFF
v_call: TRBV7-2
d_call: -
j_call: TRBJ2-1
clone_size: -

cdr3_nt: TGCGCCAGCAGCCAAGATATTGGGCGCTACGAGCAGTACTTC
cdr3_aa: CASSQDIGRYEQYF
v_call: TRBV4-3
d_call: -
j_call: TRBJ2-7
clone_size: -

cdr3_nt: TGTGCCAGCAGCGCGAGCAGGGGCGGTCCAAATCAGCCCCAGCATTTT
cdr3_aa: CASSASRGGPNQPQHF
v_call: TRBV5-6
d_call: -
j_call: TRBJ1-5
clone_size: -

cdr3_nt: TGTGCCAGCATGTATATGGGGAGGGTAGAGACCCAGTACTTC
cdr3_aa: CASMYMGRVETQYF
v_call: TRBV28
d_call: TRBD2
j_call: TRBJ2-5
clone_size: -

cdr3_nt: TGCGCCAGCAGCGCGGGCCTTTCTGATGAAAAACTGTTTTTT
cdr3_aa: CASSAGLSDEKLFF
v_call: TRBV4-1
d_call: -
j_call: TRBJ1-4
clone_size: -

cdr3_nt: TGTGCCAGCAGTAACCCGACTAGGGCGATCCATGAGCAGTTCTTC
cdr3_aa: CASSNPTRAIHEQFF
v_call: TRBV6-5
d_call: -
j_call: TRBJ2-1
clone_size: -

cdr3_nt: TGTGCCAGCAGTCCTAGCGGGGCCTTCTCCTACGAGCAGTACTTC
cdr3_aa: CASSPSGAFSYEQYF
v_call: TRBV27
d_call: TRBD2
j_call: TRBJ2-7
clone_size: -

cdr3_nt: TGTGCCAGCAGTTTAGACAGGGGGAGTCACAATGAGCAGTTCTTC
cdr3_aa: CASSLDRGSHNEQFF
v_call: TRBV27
d_call: TRBD1
j_call: TRBJ2-1
clone_size: -

cdr3_nt: TGTGCCAGTAGGCCACAGGGTTTTATAACTGAAGCTTTCTTT
cdr3_aa: CASRPQGFITEAFF
v_call: TRBV19
d_call: -
j_call: TRBJ1-1
clone_size: -

cdr3_nt: TGTGCCAGTGGGACAGGGAGGAGTTATAGCAATCAGCCCCAGCATTTT
cdr3_aa: CASGTGRSYSNQPQHF
v_call: TRBV19
d_call: TRBD1
j_call: TRBJ1-5
clone_size: -

cdr3_nt: TGTGCCAGCAGCGTAGACATAGGAGGGGGGGGTACCGGGGAGCTGTTTTTT
cdr3_aa: CASSVDIGGGGTGELFF
v_call: TRBV9
d_call: -
j_call: TRBJ2-2
clone_size: -

cdr3_nt: TGTGCCAGCAGCCCCCGGGCAGGGTTCGGGGGCTACACCTTC
cdr3_aa: CASSPRAGFGGYTF
v_call: TRBV5-8
d_call: -
j_call: TRBJ1-2
clone_size: -

cdr3_nt: TGCGCCAGCAGCTTGGGTGACGGCGGTCCCGACAATGAGCAGTTCTTC
cdr3_aa: CASSLGDGGPDNEQFF
v_call: TRBV5-1
d_call: -
j_call: TRBJ2-1
clone_size: -

cdr3_nt: TGTGCCAGCAGTTGGGCCCCACAGGGATACTACGAGCAGTACTTC
cdr3_aa: CASSWAPQGYYEQYF
v_call: TRBV27
d_call: -
j_call: TRBJ2-7
clone_size: -

cdr3_nt: TGTGCCAGCAGCTTGGCACAGGGGGTTGAGAACGAGCAGTACTTC
cdr3_aa: CASSLAQGVENEQYF
v_call: TRBV7-9
d_call: TRBD1
j_call: TRBJ2-7
clone_size: -

cdr3_nt: TGTGCCAGCAGCGTGGGCAACTATGGCTACACCTTC
cdr3_aa: CASSVGNYGYTF
v_call: TRBV28
d_call: -
j_call: TRBJ1-2
clone_size: -

cdr3_nt: TGTGCCAGTAGTGGACAAATTCTCGGCTACACCTTC
cdr3_aa: CASSGQILGYTF
v_call: TRBV19
d_call: -
j_call: TRBJ1-2
clone_size: -

cdr3_nt: TGTGCCAGTAGCCTAGCGAATCAGCCCCAGCATTTT
cdr3_aa: CASSLANQPQHF
v_call: TRBV19
d_call: -
j_call: TRBJ1-5
clone_size: -

cdr3_nt: TGTGCCAGCAGCTTCGGGACAAAGACCTACGAGCAGTACTTC
cdr3_aa: CASSFGTKTYEQYF
v_call: TRBV5-6
d_call: -
j_call: TRBJ2-7
clone_size: -